This T cell receptor (beta chain) was sequenced for a study of blood T cell repertoires in COVID-19. Clones were sequenced by immunoSEQ multiplex PCR, and TCRdb holds only the in-frame ones, with some missing. The sample has approximately 220,000 clones, around 83% seen once. V lost 3 bases and J lost 3; bases outside the gene matches: 23. Germline V gives CDR1 KGHSH, CDR2 LQKENI. The CDR3 is 21 residues long. The material sequenced was peripheral blood. The TCR sequence derives from a woman between 50 and 59 years old with acute or convalescent COVID-19. V is TRBV18 and J is TRBJ2-7; 10 bases agree with TRBD2. CDR3 coding DNA: TGTGCCAGCTCACCTGGACTAGCGGCACAACAATCCGACGTTATCTACTACGAGCAGTACTTC. Translated, it gives CASSPGLAAQQSDVIYYEQYF.